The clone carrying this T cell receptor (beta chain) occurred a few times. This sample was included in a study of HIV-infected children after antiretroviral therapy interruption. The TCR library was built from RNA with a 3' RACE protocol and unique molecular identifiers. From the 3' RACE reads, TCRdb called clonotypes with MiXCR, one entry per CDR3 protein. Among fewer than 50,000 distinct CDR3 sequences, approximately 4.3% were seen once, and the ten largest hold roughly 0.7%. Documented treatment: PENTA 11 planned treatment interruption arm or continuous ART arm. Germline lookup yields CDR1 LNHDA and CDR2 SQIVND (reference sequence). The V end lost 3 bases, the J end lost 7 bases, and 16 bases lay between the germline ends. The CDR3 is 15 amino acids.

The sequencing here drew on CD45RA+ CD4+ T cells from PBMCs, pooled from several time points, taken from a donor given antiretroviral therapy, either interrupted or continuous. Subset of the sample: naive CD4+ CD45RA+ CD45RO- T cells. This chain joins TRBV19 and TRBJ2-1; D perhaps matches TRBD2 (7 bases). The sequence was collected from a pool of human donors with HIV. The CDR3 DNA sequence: TGTGCCAGTAGTATGGCCCGAGGGGGGGTAAATGAGCAGTTCTTC. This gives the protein CASSMARGGVNEQFF.